One sample yielded the 28 T cell receptor beta chains listed below, sequenced in a study of blood T cells in healthy people across ages. The second PCR ran roughly 6 to 11 cycles with a sample-barcoded 5' primer and J-beta primers. TCRdb ran MiXCR on the 5' RACE reads and lists one entry per CDR3 protein. Among some 1 million distinct CDR3 sequences listed, more than 40% were seen once. The specimen sequenced was blood. These receptor sequences come from a woman aged 60-70 years in good health.

This clonotype was picked up a small number of times. V usage is TRBV24-1 and J usage is TRBJ2-1; 8 nucleotides match TRBD1. V trimming: 3 bases; J trimming: 8 bases; junction bases outside the gene matches: 11. CDR1 and CDR2 from the germline V gene are KGHDR and SFDVKD. This CDR3 has 16 residues. The CDR3 spells CATSDPGGSGLHEQFF. DNA of the CDR3: TGTGCCACCAGTGATCCAGGGGGCAGCGGTTTACATGAGCAGTTCTTC.

This chain uses TRBV18 with TRBJ2-6; 9 nucleotides match TRBD1. Trimming at V came to 2 bases and at J to 4 bases, leaving 12 bases not matched to a gene. Germline V CDR1 and CDR2: KGHSH, LQKENI. The CDR3 has 19 residues. CDR3 sequence reads: CASSPRGPGQGTGANVLTF. The CDR3 nucleotides read TGTGCCAGCTCACCAAGGGGTCCGGGACAGGGTACCGGGGCCAACGTCCTGACTTTC.

In this sample, this clonotype turned up a few times. The chain combines TRBV6-5 with TRBJ2-4; weak D call: TRBD2 (5 bases). V lost 6 bases to trimming and J lost 0 bases, with 9 bases between them. CDR1 is MNHEY and CDR2 is SVGAGI in the germline V gene. The length of the CDR3 is 14 residues. CDR3 in DNA: TGTGCCAGCAGCATAGGGAGAGCCAAAAACATTCAGTACTTC. It codes for CASSIGRAKNIQYF.

The chain uses TRBV27 and TRBJ1-5; weak D call: TRBD1 (5 bases). This CDR3 contains 15 residues. The V gene lost 5 bases and the J gene lost 5 bases, with 16 bases spanning the gap. The germline V gene has CDR1 MNHEY and CDR2 SMNVEV (reference sequence). In DNA form, the CDR3 reads TGTGCCAGCAGTGTTGGGACTGAGTCAGATCAGCCCCAGCATTTT. Encoded protein: CASSVGTESDQPQHF.

A word on this clonotype: A junction boundary mismatches the germline segment, possibly from a read error. V gene TRBV20-1 combines with J gene TRBJ1-1; possible D gene TRBD1, 6 bases. From germline, CDR1 is DFQATT and CDR2 SNEGSKA (reference sequence). The CDR3 sequence is 11 residues long. The DNA for the CDR3 is TGCGGTGCAGGGGTGAACACTGAAGCTTTCTTT. Residues: CGAGVNTEAFF.

The chain couples TRBV3-1 to TRBJ1-1; D gene unclear. With 3 bases removed from V and 0 bases from J, the gap between germline ends came to 8 bases. From germline, CDR1 is LGHDT and CDR2 YNNKEL (reference sequence). There are 14 residues in the CDR3. This chain's CDR3 is CASSHGVMNTEAFF. CDR3 nucleotides: TGTGCCAGCAGCCACGGGGTTATGAACACTGAAGCTTTCTTT.

The chain recombines TRBV6-2 or TRBV6-3 with TRBJ2-5; no clear D gene. The DNA end favors TRBJ2-7, so the J call may be wrong. The germline CDR1 and CDR2 sequences are MNHEY and SVGEGT. The CDR3 totals 11 residues. The DNA for the CDR3 is TGTGCCAGCAGCGTTGCCGACGAGCAGTACTTC. Translating gives CASSVADEQYF.

This chain links TRBV5-1 with TRBJ1-2, with 7 bases matching TRBD1. The CDR3 covers 18 residues. Germline trimming cut 1 base from V and 4 bases from J; bases unmatched to any gene: 16. Germline V lookup: CDR1 SGHRS, CDR2 YFSETQ. For the CDR3, the DNA is TGCGCCAGCAGCTTGTGGACCTCAGGGGGTTGGGGCCTCTATGGCTACACCTTC. This gives the protein CASSLWTSGGWGLYGYTF.

The V call is TRBV7-9, the J call TRBJ2-3; 10 nucleotides align to TRBD1. After removal of 8 bases from V and 5 bases from J, the junction contained 7 bases not matched to a gene. Germline loops: CDR1 SEHNR, CDR2 FQNEAQ (reference sequence). The CDR3 totals 14 residues. This CDR3 reads CASGPGTGVDTQYF. For the CDR3, the DNA is TGTGCCAGCGGCCCCGGGACAGGGGTAGATACGCAGTATTTT.

The V gene is TRBV12-3 or TRBV12-4, the J gene TRBJ2-3; possible D gene TRBD1, 6 bases. This CDR3 is 13 amino acids long. The germline V and J ends were trimmed by 3 bases and 11 bases, with 15 bases remaining between them. The CDR3 bases are TGTGCCAGCAGTTTCGGTACAGGGTTAGGGCAGTATTTT. This gives the protein CASSFGTGLGQYF.

The CDR3 DNA reads TGTGCCAGCTCACGGAGCGGGGCCTCCTACGAGCAGTACTTC. Translated, it gives CASSRSGASYEQYF. The V call is TRBV18, the J call TRBJ2-7; 7 bases are shared with TRBD2. The germline V gene encodes CDR1 KGHSH and CDR2 LQKENI. V trimming: 4 bases; J trimming: 0 bases; junction bases outside the gene matches: 3. The CDR3 is 14 amino acids.

This sequence joins TRBV5-1 and TRBJ1-2; D is unclear. This CDR3 region has 13 residues. V lost 0 bases, J lost 5 bases, and 8 bases lay in between. Germline values: CDR1 SGHRS, CDR2 YFSETQ. The CDR3 spells CASSLAAVYGYTF. The CDR3, as DNA: TGCGCCAGCAGCTTGGCCGCGGTATATGGCTACACCTTC. Using reference TRBV5-1 and TRBJ1-2 for the parts outside the CDR3, the full variable domain is KAGVTQTPRYLIKTRGQQVTLSCSPISGHRSVSWYQQTPGQGLQFLFEYFSETQRNKGNFPGRFSGRQFSNSRSEMNVSTLELGDSALYLCASSLAAVYGYTFGSGTRLTVV.

This chain joins TRBV27 and TRBJ1-2; TRBD1 might be the D (5 bases). Trimming stripped 3 bases from V and 2 bases from J, with 16 bases between. This CDR3 is built from 16 residues. Germline assignment: CDR1 MNHEY and CDR2 SMNVEV (reference sequence). In nucleotides, the CDR3 is TGTGCCAGCAGTTTCCTGGGGGAGATCGGAAACTATGGCTACACCTTC. Protein: CASSFLGEIGNYGYTF.

This clonotype was counted between two and nine times. The CDR3: CSARSALGGQPQHF. The CDR3 DNA follows: TGCAGTGCTAGATCAGCGTTGGGCGGTCAGCCCCAGCATTTT. The gene calls are TRBV20-1 and TRBJ1-5; D unresolved. This CDR3 has 14 amino acids. Germline values: CDR1 DFQATT, CDR2 SNEGSKA (reference sequence). Trimming removed 2 bases from V and 6 bases from J, with 14 bases in between.

The chain uses TRBV27 and TRBJ2-1; the D gene could be TRBD1 or TRBD2 (5 bases each). V dropped 2 bases and J dropped 6 bases, with 14 bases sitting between them. Germline CDR1 MNHEY, CDR2 SMNVEV (reference sequence). This CDR3 comprises 15 residues. CDR3 coding DNA: TGTGCCAGCAGTTTAACCCAGGGAGTGTTCAATGAGCAGTTCTTC. This encodes CASSLTQGVFNEQFF.

This sequence joins TRBV6-1 and TRBJ1-5; a weak D match, TRBD1 (5 bases). CDR1 is MNHNS, CDR2 SASEGT, per germline. V lost 4 bases and J 2 bases, leaving 18 bases between the germline ends. This CDR3 is 17 amino acids long. The CDR3 DNA reads as TGTGCCAGCAGTGGTACCAGAGGGGAGGGAGGCAATCAGCCCCAGCATTTT. Its protein is CASSGTRGEGGNQPQHF.

The rearrangement uses TRBV5-1 and TRBJ1-1, with D unresolved. Germline V gene lookup returns CDR1 SGHRS and CDR2 YFSETQ. This CDR3 region has 14 residues. Trimming left V 0 bases short and J 0 bases short, with 6 bases between. The CDR3 protein is CASSLGILNTEAFF. The CDR3, as DNA: TGCGCCAGCAGCTTGGGGATATTGAACACTGAAGCTTTCTTT.

This chain links TRBV4-1 with TRBJ2-7; D call uncertain. This CDR3 has 14 amino acids. CDR1 is MGHRA and CDR2 is YSYEKL in the germline V gene. V lost 1 base and J lost 1, with 8 bases in between. The CDR3 loop reads CASSQGAESYEQYF. Written as DNA, the CDR3 is TGCGCCAGCAGCCAAGGTGCAGAGTCCTACGAGCAGTACTTC.

The chain recombines TRBV7-9 with TRBJ2-7; no clear D gene. Trimming stripped 2 bases from V and 0 bases from J, with 11 bases between. The CDR3 runs to 15 residues. Germline V gene sequence: CDR1 SEHNR, CDR2 FQNEAQ (reference sequence). The CDR3 is CASSLYSRNSYEQYF. CDR3 DNA: TGTGCCAGCAGCTTATACTCCAGGAACTCCTACGAGCAGTACTTC.

This clonotype was picked up a small number of times. The J gene is TRBJ2-7, the V gene TRBV10-3, with 10 bases fitting TRBD1. Germline-derived CDR1 and CDR2 are ENHRY and SYGVKD. The CDR3 length is 14 residues. With 10 bases clipped from V and 5 bases from J, the junction kept 11 bases outside the gene matches. CDR3 sequence: CATKTGTGANEQYF. The CDR3 DNA follows: TGTGCCACTAAAACCGGGACAGGGGCGAACGAGCAGTACTTC.

A word on this clonotype: A much bigger clone sits one base away, suggesting this may be a read error. V usage is TRBV10-1 and J usage is TRBJ2-1; weak D call: TRBD1 (6 bases). CDR1 and CDR2 from the germline V gene are WNHNN and SYGVQD (reference sequence). Trimming took off 4 bases at V and 10 bases at J, with 17 bases between the two ends. The CDR3 length is 14 residues. The CDR3 DNA reads as TGCGCCAGCAGTGTTACCCCGGACAGCTACGAGCAGTTCTTC. Its translation is CASSVTPDSYEQFF.

This clonotype showed up just once. The rearrangement joins TRBV29-1 to TRBJ2-3; no definite D call. Trimming pared 7 bases from V and 5 bases from J, leaving 10 bases between. The CDR3 is 11 residues long. The germline CDR1 and CDR2 sequences are SQVTM and ANQGSEA. This chain's CDR3 is CSAPNGDTQYF. In DNA, the CDR3 is TGCAGCGCTCCGAACGGAGATACGCAGTATTTT.

Points on this clonotype: A much larger clone differs by one base, so this may be a read error. This chain links TRBV10-3 with TRBJ2-7, with a possible D match to TRBD2 (5 bases). CDR1 is ENHRY, CDR2 SYGVKD, per germline. The CDR3 has 13 residues. CDR3: CVINEGVSYEQYF. In DNA form, the CDR3 reads TGTGTCATTAACGAGGGAGTGTCCTACGAGCAGTACTTC.

The chain couples TRBV5-8 to TRBJ2-1; D might be TRBD2 (5 bases). Germline V gene sequence: CDR1 SGHTS, CDR2 YDEGEE. The V end was cut by 3 bases, the J end by 4 bases, with 8 bases between. This CDR3 spans 13 amino acids. This CDR3 reads CASSSEDYNEQFF. In nucleotides, the CDR3 is TGTGCCAGCAGCTCGGAGGATTACAATGAGCAGTTCTTC.

For the CDR3, the DNA is TGCAGTGCTATAACCCGCCGATTCAATGAGCAGTTCTTC. Protein: CSAITRRFNEQFF. The chain employs TRBV20-1 and TRBJ2-1; D remains unclear. The ends were cut back, 4 bases at V and 6 bases at J, with 13 bases in the middle. The CDR3 extends over 13 amino acids. Germline assignment: CDR1 DFQATT and CDR2 SNEGSKA (reference sequence).

V and J are TRBV3-1 and TRBJ1-2, with 7 bases that match TRBD1. Germline loops: CDR1 LGHDT, CDR2 YNNKEL (reference sequence). The CDR3 has 14 residues. J lost 6 bases, V lost 5 bases, and 9 bases had no gene match. This CDR3 reads CASSSRDSFHGYTF. As DNA, the CDR3 is TGTGCCAGCAGCTCACGGGACAGCTTTCATGGCTACACCTTC.

The chain is built from TRBV21-1 and TRBJ1-5; the table's D call of TRBD1 was not tested on the DNA. TRBV21-1 is a pseudogene. The CDR3 spans 19 residues. The CDR3: CASSPQGAPRVNSNQPQHF. The DNA of the CDR3 is TGTGCCAGCAGCCCACAGGGGGCCCCGCGTGTGAATAGCAATCAGCCCCAGCATTTT.

In the case of this clonotype: This may be a read error: a much more frequent sequence differs by one nucleotide. The CDR3 DNA is TGTGCCATCAGCCAAGCGGGAGGCAGGGGTGAGCAGTACTTC. Residues: CAISQAGGRGEQYF. The chain links TRBV10-3 to TRBJ2-5; 9 nucleotides agree with TRBD2. Germline V gives CDR1 ENHRY, CDR2 SYGVKD. Unmatched junction bases numbered 13, after V lost 6 bases and J lost 11 bases. The CDR3 loop spans 14 amino acids.